The rows below give T cell receptor beta chains drawn from one sample of a study of T cell responses to AZD1222 COVID-19 vaccine. Profiling relied on immunoSEQ multiplex PCR, and the TCRdb table lists in-frame clones only, not all of them. The table has about 120,000 clones, 75% to 90% seen once. Material: peripheral blood, obtained on day 0 of AZD1222 vaccination. The receptors were sampled from an adult in good health. Both conserved end residues are part of each CDR3. Fields, in order: D gene, CDR3 length, J gene, clone size, V gene, CDR3 protein, CDR3 DNA. A D gene is named only where the DNA matches it firmly. Size tells how often a clone was seen (once, few, many) or the class of an expanded clone, and some rows leave it out.

>-|13|TRBJ1-3|-|TRBV2
CAGTPSSGNTIYF
TGTGCGGGGACACCTTCCTCTGGAAACACCATATATTTT
>-|16|TRBJ1-1|-|TRBV2
CASSKPGRSLNTEAFF
TGTGCCAGCAGCAAGCCGGGACGGAGCCTGAACACTGAAGCTTTCTTT
>-|14|TRBJ1-1|-|TRBV30
CAWSLGGTSTEAFF
TGTGCCTGGTCGTTGGGGGGGACGAGCACTGAAGCTTTCTTT
>-|15|TRBJ2-7|once|TRBV6-5
CASSTATTRIYEQYF
TGTGCCAGCAGTACTGCGACTACCCGGATTTACGAGCAGTACTTC
>-|16|TRBJ1-5|-|TRBV7-9
CASSLNAGRGNQPQHF
TGTGCCAGCAGCTTAAATGCAGGTCGGGGCAATCAGCCCCAGCATTTT
>-|15|TRBJ1-2|-|TRBV6-5
CASSYGYNTNYGYTF
TGTGCCAGCAGTTACGGATACAACACTAACTATGGCTACACCTTC
>-|14|TRBJ2-7|-|TRBV18
CASSPGTSSYEQYF
TGTGCCAGCTCACCGGGGACCAGCTCCTACGAGCAGTACTTC
>TRBD2|16|TRBJ2-3|-|TRBV3-1/TRBV3-2
CASSSLAGGYTDTQYF
TGTGCCAGCAGTTCCCTAGCGGGGGGGTACACAGATACGCAGTATTTT
>-|11|TRBJ1-2|-|TRBV5-6
CASRREVGYTF
TGTGCCAGCCGGAGGGAGGTTGGCTACACCTTC
>TRBD1|15|TRBJ1-4|-|TRBV7-8
CASSLETGVNEKLFF
TGTGCCAGCAGCTTAGAAACAGGGGTAAATGAAAAACTGTTTTTT
>-|13|TRBJ1-2|-|TRBV12-3/TRBV12-4
CASSFGTNYGYTF
TGTGCCAGCAGTTTCGGGACCAACTATGGCTACACCTTC
>-|15|TRBJ1-5|few|TRBV6-2/TRBV6-3
CASSYEGGRNQPQHF
TGTGCCAGCAGTTACGAAGGCGGACGCAATCAGCCCCAGCATTTT
>-|16|TRBJ2-7|-|TRBV14
CASSQDELPGNYEQYF
TGTGCCAGCAGCCAAGATGAATTACCGGGTAACTACGAGCAGTACTTC
>-|14|TRBJ2-3|-|TRBV6-4
CASSVQPSTDTQYF
TGTGCCAGCAGTGTCCAGCCTAGCACAGATACGCAGTATTTT
>-|9|TRBJ2-7|-|TRBV20-1
CSARPEQYF
TGCAGTGCTAGGCCCGAGCAGTACTTC